The 9 T cell receptor beta chains below all came from one sample that was sequenced in a study of T cell clonality in common variable immunodeficiency. The protocol was immunoSEQ multiplex PCR, while the TCRdb copy is restricted to in-frame clones and leaves out a portion. There are 50,000 to 70,000 clones in the sample, none observed a single time. Input material: peripheral blood mononuclear cells. The source of these receptors is a person aged 18-70 years in good health.

There are many counts of this clone. The read finishes 3 residues shy of the CDR3 end, and the germline J gene is used to complete it. The sample contains more than one DNA sequence encoding this CDR3. The genes are TRBV5-1 and TRBJ1-3, with TRBD1 matching over 10 bases. This CDR3 has 15 amino acids. V shed 2 bases, J shed 4 bases, and the junction held 3 bases outside the gene matches. CDR1 and CDR2 from the germline V gene are SGHRS and YFSETQ. The CDR3 sequence is CASSFGTGEGNTIYF. Incomplete CDR3 DNA: TGCGCCAGCAGCTTCGGGACAGGGGAGGGAAACACC.

The sample holds many counts of this clone. CDR3 loop: CSASSGGYYNEQFF. Incomplete CDR3 DNA: TGCAGTGCTAGCAGCGGGGGTTATTACAATGAG. The gene calls are TRBV20-1 and TRBJ2-1, with 8 positions matching TRBD2. The CDR3 end is not reached by the read, which stops 3 residues before it; the germline J gene fills it in. CDR1 is DFQATT, CDR2 SNEGSKA, per germline (reference sequence). The CDR3 runs 14 residues. J gave up 4 bases and V 3 bases, and 5 bases lay outside the gene matches.

This clone showed up many times. The read ends 3 residues early relative to the CDR3; the germline J gene fills the gap. This chain uses TRBV5-1 with TRBJ2-1; tentative D call: TRBD1 (6 bases). Germline V gene sequence: CDR1 SGHRS, CDR2 YFSETQ. The CDR3 runs 15 residues. V dropped 5 bases and J dropped 9 bases, with 21 bases sitting between them. The sequenced part of the CDR3 DNA is TGCGCCAGCAGTTTAATTCAGGGGCTTGACGTTGAG. Translation gives CASSLIQGLDVE. The entire CDR3 reads CASSLIQGLDVEQFF.

This clone is medium-sized within its sample. The CDR3 extends 3 residues past the end of the read, so its final part is completed from the germline J gene. Within the sample, other DNA sequences also encode this same CDR3. The V call is TRBV20-1, the J call TRBJ2-5; 10 positions agree with TRBD1. CDR1 is DFQATT and CDR2 is SNEGSKA in the germline V gene (reference sequence). The CDR3 sequence is 14 residues long. V lost 2 bases and J lost 3; bases outside the gene matches: 3. The CDR3 DNA, read in part, is TGCAGTGCTAGAACGGGGACAGGGGAAGAGACC. Translating it yields CSARTGTGEET. The entire CDR3 sequence reads CSARTGTGEETQYF.

The sample holds many counts of this clone. The sequenced CDR3 bases are TGTGCCAGCAGCCTAACTAGCGGGGGACCGAACACCGGGGAG. It translates to CASSLTSGGPNTGE. The entire CDR3 reads CASSLTSGGPNTGELFF. The chain carries TRBV6-2 or TRBV6-3 and TRBJ2-2; TRBD2 agrees at 11 bases. The read comes to an end 3 residues before the CDR3 does, leaving the germline J gene to fill in the end. This CDR3 comprises 17 residues. Unmatched junction bases numbered 6, after V lost 6 bases and J lost 0 bases. CDR1 MNHEY and CDR2 SVGEGT come from the germline V gene.

This clone was observed many times. The sequenced fragment ends 3 residues before the CDR3 boundary, so the rest is inferred from the germline J gene. The rearrangement uses TRBV18 and TRBJ2-4; D could derive from TRBD1 or TRBD2 (7 bases each). This CDR3 region has 17 residues. Trimming cost V 6 bases and J 0 bases, with 18 bases left between them. Germline V gene sequence: CDR1 KGHSH, CDR2 LQKENI. The CDR3 DNA, read in part, is TGTGCCAGCTCCCCCCAGGGAGGGGGCATAGCCAAAAACATT. The encoded protein is CASSPQGGGIAKNI. The CDR3 in its entirety is CASSPQGGGIAKNIQYF.

At least ten counts were recorded for this clone. The chain's CDR3 is CSARGGNQPQYF. CDR3 DNA (partial): TGCAGTGCTAGAGGGGGCAATCAGCCG. The chain links TRBV20-1 to TRBJ2-3; perhaps TRBD1 as D (5 bases). The read falls 3 residues short of the CDR3 end, and the missing part is taken from the germline J gene. CDR1 and CDR2 from the germline V gene are DFQATT and SNEGSKA (reference sequence). This CDR3 is 12 amino acids long.

This clone was counted at least ten times. The read ends 3 residues shy of where the CDR3 ends; the end is completed using the germline J gene. The chain uses TRBV5-1 and TRBJ2-3; D unresolved. This CDR3 is 11 amino acids long. V was shortened by 1 base and J by 5 bases, with 2 bases between the two germline ends. Germline values: CDR1 SGHRS, CDR2 YFSETQ. CDR3 DNA, as far as it was read: TGCGCCAGCAGCTTGCGAGATACG. Translation: CASSLRDT. The full CDR3 sequence reads CASSLRDTQYF.

This clone occurred many times. The observed sequence ends 3 residues before the CDR3 terminus, with the missing tail filled in from the germline J gene. The chain joins TRBV5-1 to TRBJ2-3, with a possible D match to TRBD2 (7 bases). V lost 0 bases to trimming and J lost 5 bases, with 16 bases between them. Looked up from germline, CDR1 is SGHRS and CDR2 is YFSETQ. CDR3 length: 16 amino acids. The covered CDR3 bases are TGCGCCAGCAGCTTGGCCCGTGGGAGGGGGATAGATACG. Translation: CASSLARGRGIDT. The entire CDR3 sequence reads CASSLARGRGIDTQYF.